The T cell receptor (beta chain) described here comes from a study of Graves' ophthalmopathy and Graves' hyperthyroidism. Study results and caveats: A majority of expanded thyroid clonotypes exceeding 0.001 frequency were likewise present in blood.

Transcripts of RNA were the source for amplifying TCR beta CDR3 regions. In the first round, RT-PCR was carried out with HTBI primers, and a multiplex PCR formed the second round. MiXCR, run by TCRdb on the multiplex PCR reads, gives a single entry per CDR3 protein. The sample holds 900,000 to 1,200,000 distinct CDR3 sequences, 36% seen once. On this clonotype: The antigen is not known.

Excluded were patients with other autoimmune diseases, uncontrolled infections, pregnancy or lactation. This CDR3 contains 15 residues. With 5 bases removed from V and 6 bases from J, the gap between germline ends came to 19 bases. Germline CDR1 reads SGHAT; CDR2 reads FQNNGV. The chain couples TRBV11-2 to TRBJ1-2, with TRBD1 as a possible D gene (5 bases). Sequences were obtained from peripheral blood or thyroid tissue (not recorded which). The clonotype originates from an adult man with Graves' hyperthyroidism. The CDR3 loop is CASSLTRGVNHGYTF. In nucleotides, the CDR3 is TGTGCCAGCAGCCTGACTCGGGGGGTGAACCATGGCTACACCTTC.